This T cell receptor (beta chain) was captured by sequencing in a study of T cell repertoires in cytomegalovirus infection. Study-wide background: Indications came from public TCR beta signatures; they pointed to CMV infection and to a matching HLA type. Findings of the study overall: HLA-C-restricted CMV-specific TCR beta clonotypes were dominant in the ex vivo response.

In TCRdb, the reads were re-called with MiXCR into one record per CDR3 protein. The table records around 130,000 distinct CDR3 sequences, 24% of them present only once. In this sample, this clonotype turned up a few times. The antigen remains unidentified. V shed 5 bases and J shed 1 base, with 9 bases lying between them. The CDR3 consists of 15 residues. CDR1 and CDR2 (germline): SGHVS, FNYEAQ. This TCR derives from a human donor in good health (CMV status not recorded). Some clones in this sample may be carry-over from other donors' samples. The chain combines TRBV7-6 with TRBJ1-6; D gene uncertain. The sequencing sample was made of PBMCs, sequenced either directly or after in vitro stimulation (not recorded which). CDR3 DNA: TGTGCCAGCAGCAGCGAGGGTTCCTATAATTCACCCCTCCACTTT. Translated, it gives CASSSEGSYNSPLHF. The whole variable domain, filled in from reference TRBV7-6 and TRBJ1-6, reads GAGVSQSPRYKVTKRGQDVALRCDPISGHVSLYWYRQALGQGPEFLTYFNYEAQQDKSGLPNDRFSAERPEGSISTLTIQRTEQRDSAMYRCASSSEGSYNSPLHFGNGTRLTVT.